The clone carrying this T cell receptor (beta chain) was found a few times. The target antigen is unknown. Genomic DNA for unsorted samples was obtained from approximately 100 million PBMCs. This sample was included in a study of shared clonotypes between healthy human individuals. Study information: The cohort comprised two women and a few men. Their ages spanned 18 to 49 years. Study-level points and caveats: Tissue TCR repertoires likely differ from these blood-only repertoires.

Repertoires were generated with immunoSEQ multiplex PCR, while TCRdb's copy carries only in-frame clones and drops some. Of hundreds of thousands of clones in the sample, around 80% were seen once. The CDR3 sequence is 14 residues long. CDR1 MDHEN and CDR2 SYDVKM come from the germline V gene. Trimming took 7 bases from V and 1 from J, leaving 14 bases between them. The J gene is TRBJ2-7, the V gene TRBV28; D ambiguous. The sample consisted of PBMCs. The TCR was taken from a woman in her forties in good health. Some clones in this sample may be carry-over from other donors' samples. CDR3 amino acids: CASTGASGSYEQYF. Here the CDR3 DNA reads TGTGCCAGCACCGGCGCAAGTGGGTCCTACGAGCAGTACTTC.